These 14 T cell receptor beta chains were all obtained from the same sample, sequenced in a study of T cells after yellow fever vaccination (dated by TCRdb to the late 2010s). Library preparation was by 5' RACE. Sequencing was performed on an Illumina HiSeq 2500. TCRdb reprocessed the public reads (quality trimming at Q25 with fastp, clone calling with MiXCR) and kept in-frame beta chains. Identical CDR3 protein sequences are pooled into one entry, listed with their most common genes and DNA. The table for this sample lists about 630,000 distinct CDR3 sequences; approximately 13% of them were counted only once. The ten largest clones take up more than 13% of the sample. Interpreted using the paper, the treatment or condition label stands for: live attenuated yellow fever vaccine strain. The sample in question was PBMCs, obtained on the day of the yellow fever booster vaccination. The source is a man under 40 who received the YFV17D yellow fever vaccine.

In this sample, this clonotype turned up many times. The rearrangement uses TRBV2 and TRBJ1-5; D is uncertain. CDR3 size: 13 residues. With 3 bases removed from V and 6 bases from J, the gap between germline ends came to 9 bases. Germline V CDR1 and CDR2: SNHLY, FYNNEI. CDR3 residues: CASSEVGFQPQHF. CDR3 sequence (DNA): TGTGCCAGCAGTGAGGTAGGGTTTCAGCCCCAGCATTTT.

This clonotype turned up a few times. The V and J genes are TRBV18 and TRBJ1-5; D call uncertain. Germline V gene data show CDR1 as KGHSH and CDR2 as LQKENI. This CDR3 has 14 amino acids. Trimming took off 6 bases at V and 5 bases at J, with 14 bases between the two ends. This CDR3 reads CASSPGRRDQPQHF. The CDR3 DNA follows: TGTGCCAGCTCCCCCGGGCGGAGGGATCAGCCCCAGCATTTT.

In this sample, this clonotype turned up many times. V is TRBV2 and J is TRBJ1-5; possibly TRBD1 for D (6 bases). CDR1 is SNHLY and CDR2 is FYNNEI in the germline V gene. This CDR3 has 15 amino acids. Trimming cost V 6 bases and J 2 bases, with 14 bases left between them. Written as DNA, the CDR3 is TGTGCCAGCAGCCTCCAGGGGCCCCGCAATCAGCCCCAGCATTTT. It encodes CASSLQGPRNQPQHF.

This clonotype was observed a few times. The chain couples TRBV15 to TRBJ1-5; D perhaps matches TRBD1 (5 bases). Germline loops: CDR1 LNHNV, CDR2 YYDKDF (reference sequence). Trimming took 1 base from V and 5 from J, leaving 12 bases between them. There are 15 residues in the CDR3. The CDR3 spells CATSRGPGNDQPQHF. In DNA form, the CDR3 reads TGTGCCACCAGCAGAGGTCCAGGGAACGATCAGCCCCAGCATTTT.

The chain uses TRBV20-1 and TRBJ2-7, with 8 bases identical to TRBD1. From germline, CDR1 is DFQATT and CDR2 SNEGSKA (reference sequence). This CDR3 contains 16 residues. V shed 0 bases and J 1 base; nucleotides not matched to a gene: 8. The CDR3 bases are TGCAGTGCTAGAGATTGGGACAGGAGAAGGTCCTACGAGCAGTACTTC. Its protein product is CSARDWDRRRSYEQYF.

The rearrangement links TRBV19 to TRBJ2-5; possibly TRBD1 for D (6 bases). The CDR3 is 15 residues long. The germline CDR1 and CDR2 sequences are LNHDA and SQIVND (reference sequence). The V end lost 2 bases, the J end lost 5 bases, and 15 bases lay between the germline ends. The CDR3 region has the DNA TGTGCCAGTAGTATAAAGGGACACAGATCTGAGACCCAGTACTTC. Its translation: CASSIKGHRSETQYF.

The CDR3 reads CASSQGRGTFAKNIQYF. The CDR3 DNA reads as TGCGCCAGCAGCCAAGGCAGGGGTACTTTCGCCAAAAACATTCAGTACTTC. V usage is TRBV4-1 and J usage is TRBJ2-4, with D tentatively TRBD1 (6 bases). The V end was cut by 1 base, the J end by 1 base, with 14 bases between. The CDR3 covers 17 residues. Germline V gives CDR1 MGHRA, CDR2 YSYEKL.

This clonotype was seen repeatedly, ten times or more. The rearrangement links TRBV29-1 to TRBJ2-1; 10 bases are shared with TRBD1. The V segment lost 7 bases and the J segment 4 bases; nucleotides outside the gene matches: 4. Germline V gene sequence: CDR1 SQVTM, CDR2 ANQGSEA. This CDR3 contains 13 residues. CDR3 amino acids: CSEGQGGYNEQFF. The CDR3 bases are TGCAGCGAAGGACAGGGGGGTTACAATGAGCAGTTCTTC.

J is TRBJ2-3 and V is TRBV20-1, with 9 bases lining up with TRBD2. The CDR3 is 15 residues long. V lost 3 bases to trimming and J lost 2 bases; unmatched junction nucleotides: 6. CDR1 and CDR2 (germline): DFQATT, SNEGSKA (reference sequence). CDR3 loop: CSARAGTSPTDTQYF. In DNA, the CDR3 is TGCAGTGCTAGGGCCGGGACTAGCCCCACAGATACGCAGTATTTT.

The chain is built from TRBV12-3 or TRBV12-4 and TRBJ2-2; D is undetermined. Trimming pared 7 bases from V and 1 base from J, leaving 16 bases between. The CDR3 is 16 residues long. In DNA, the CDR3 is TGTGCCAGCACTACATCGGACCTCTTGAACACCGGGGAGCTGTTTTTT. This sequence encodes CASTTSDLLNTGELFF.

The V call is TRBV7-6, the J call TRBJ2-1, with 7 positions matching TRBD2. Germline values: CDR1 SGHVS, CDR2 FNYEAQ. The CDR3 runs 15 residues. J lost 4 bases, V lost 3 bases, and 6 bases had no gene match. This CDR3 reads CASSFGRAIYNEQFF. The CDR3 region has the DNA TGTGCCAGCAGCTTTGGGAGGGCAATATACAATGAGCAGTTCTTC.

J is TRBJ2-3 and V is TRBV9, with 9 nucleotides matching TRBD2. After removal of 4 bases from V and 0 bases from J, the junction contained 6 bases not matched to a gene. The CDR3 has 16 residues. CDR1 and CDR2 from the germline V gene are SGDLS and YYNGEE. CDR3 in DNA: TGTGCCAGCAGCCCCGGGACTAGCTCTAGCACAGATACGCAGTATTTT. Its protein is CASSPGTSSSTDTQYF. Full variable domain (outside the CDR3, taken from reference TRBV9 and TRBJ2-3): DSGVTQTPKHLITATGQRVTLRCSPRSGDLSVYWYQQSLDQGLQFLIQYYNGEERAKGNILERFSAQQFPDLHSELNLSSLELGDSALYFCASSPGTSSSTDTQYFGPGTRLTVL.

This clonotype was seen more than once but under ten times. The chain carries TRBV18 and TRBJ2-7, with D perhaps assigned TRBD1 or TRBD2 (7 bases each). Between the trimmed V and J ends, which lost 2 bases and 1 base, there was a span of 15 bases. The CDR3 extends over 16 amino acids. The V gene's germline CDR1 is KGHSH and CDR2 LQKENI. This CDR3 is CASSPGSGTASYEQYF. The CDR3 coding sequence is TGTGCCAGCTCACCAGGGAGCGGGACAGCTTCCTACGAGCAGTACTTC.

V usage is TRBV4-2 and J usage is TRBJ1-5, with 10 positions matching TRBD1. Germline V gene data show CDR1 as LGHNA and CDR2 as YNFKEQ. This CDR3 has 17 residues. J gave up 1 base and V 5 bases, and 8 bases lay outside the gene matches. The CDR3 loop reads CASSKTGGGESNQPQHF. The CDR3 coding sequence is TGTGCCAGCAGCAAGACAGGGGGCGGTGAAAGCAATCAGCCCCAGCATTTT.